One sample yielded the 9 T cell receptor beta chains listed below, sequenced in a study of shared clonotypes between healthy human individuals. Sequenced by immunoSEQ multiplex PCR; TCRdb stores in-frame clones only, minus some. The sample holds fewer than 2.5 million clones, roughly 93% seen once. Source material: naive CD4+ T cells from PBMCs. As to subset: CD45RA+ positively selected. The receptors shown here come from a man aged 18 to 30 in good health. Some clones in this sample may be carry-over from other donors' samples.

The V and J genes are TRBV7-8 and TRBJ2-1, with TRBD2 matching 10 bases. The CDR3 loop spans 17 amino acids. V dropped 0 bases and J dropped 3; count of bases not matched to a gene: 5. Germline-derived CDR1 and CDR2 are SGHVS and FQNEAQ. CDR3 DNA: TGTGCCAGCAGCTTAGCGTCACTAGCGGGGCTCTACAATGAGCAGTTCTTC. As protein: CASSLASLAGLYNEQFF. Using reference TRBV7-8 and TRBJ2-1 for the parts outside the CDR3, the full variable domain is GAGVSQSPRYKVAKRGQDVALRCDPISGHVSLFWYQQALGQGPEFLTYFQNEAQLDKSGLPSDRFFAERPEGSVSTLKIQRTQQEDSAVYLCASSLASLAGLYNEQFFGPGTRLTVL.

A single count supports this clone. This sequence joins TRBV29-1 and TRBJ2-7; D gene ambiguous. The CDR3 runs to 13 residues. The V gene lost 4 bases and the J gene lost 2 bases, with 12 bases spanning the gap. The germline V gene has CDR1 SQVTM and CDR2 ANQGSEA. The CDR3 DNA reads TGCAGCGTTGTACCAGTAACCACCTACGAGCAGTACTTC. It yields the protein CSVVPVTTYEQYF.

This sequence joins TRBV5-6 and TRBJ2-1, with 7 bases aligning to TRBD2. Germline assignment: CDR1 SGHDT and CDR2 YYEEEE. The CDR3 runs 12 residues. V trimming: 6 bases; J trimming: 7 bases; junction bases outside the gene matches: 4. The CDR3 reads CASTRGGNEQFF. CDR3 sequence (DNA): TGTGCCAGCACGAGGGGAGGGAATGAGCAGTTCTTC.

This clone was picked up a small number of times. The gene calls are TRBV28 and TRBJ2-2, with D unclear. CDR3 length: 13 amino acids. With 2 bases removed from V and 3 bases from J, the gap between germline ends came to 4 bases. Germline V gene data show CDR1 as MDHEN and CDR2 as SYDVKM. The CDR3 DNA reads TGTGCCAGCAGTTTACGGGACACCGGGGAGCTGTTTTTT. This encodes CASSLRDTGELFF.

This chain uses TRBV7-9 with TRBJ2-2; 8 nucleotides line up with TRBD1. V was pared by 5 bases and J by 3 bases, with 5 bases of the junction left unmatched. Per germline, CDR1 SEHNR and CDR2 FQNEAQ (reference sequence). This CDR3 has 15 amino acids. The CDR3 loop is CASSITGGDTGELFF. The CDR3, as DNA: TGTGCCAGCAGCATCACAGGGGGAGACACCGGGGAGCTGTTTTTT.

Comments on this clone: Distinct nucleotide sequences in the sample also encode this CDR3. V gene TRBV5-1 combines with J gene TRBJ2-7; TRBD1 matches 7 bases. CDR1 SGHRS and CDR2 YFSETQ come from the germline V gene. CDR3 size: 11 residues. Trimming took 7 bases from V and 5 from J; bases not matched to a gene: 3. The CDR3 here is CASGTGDEQYF. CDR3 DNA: TGCGCCAGCGGAACAGGGGACGAGCAGTACTTC.

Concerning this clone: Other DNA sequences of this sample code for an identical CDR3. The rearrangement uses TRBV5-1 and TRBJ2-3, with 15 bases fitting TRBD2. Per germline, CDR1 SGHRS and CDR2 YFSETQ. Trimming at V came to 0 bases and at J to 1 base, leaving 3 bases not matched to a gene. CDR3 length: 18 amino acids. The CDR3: CASSLGGLAGGGTDTQYF. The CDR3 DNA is TGCGCCAGCAGCTTGGGCGGACTAGCGGGAGGGGGCACAGATACGCAGTATTTT.

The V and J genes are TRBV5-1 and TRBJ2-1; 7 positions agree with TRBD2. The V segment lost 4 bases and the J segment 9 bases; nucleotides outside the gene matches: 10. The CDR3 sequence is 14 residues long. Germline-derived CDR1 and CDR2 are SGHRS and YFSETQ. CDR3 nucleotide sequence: TGCGCCAGCAGCATGGGACTACCATCGGGTGAGCAGTTCTTC. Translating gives CASSMGLPSGEQFF. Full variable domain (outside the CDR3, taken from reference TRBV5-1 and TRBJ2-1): KAGVTQTPRYLIKTRGQQVTLSCSPISGHRSVSWYQQTPGQGLQFLFEYFSETQRNKGNFPGRFSGRQFSNSRSEMNVSTLELGDSALYLCASSMGLPSGEQFFGPGTRLTVL.

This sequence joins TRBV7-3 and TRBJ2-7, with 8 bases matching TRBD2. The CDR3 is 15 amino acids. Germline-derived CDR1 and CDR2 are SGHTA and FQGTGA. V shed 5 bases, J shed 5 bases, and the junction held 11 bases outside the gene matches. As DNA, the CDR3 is TGTGCCAGCAGCACCGGGACTAGTCAGGTCCACGAGCAGTACTTC. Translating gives CASSTGTSQVHEQYF.